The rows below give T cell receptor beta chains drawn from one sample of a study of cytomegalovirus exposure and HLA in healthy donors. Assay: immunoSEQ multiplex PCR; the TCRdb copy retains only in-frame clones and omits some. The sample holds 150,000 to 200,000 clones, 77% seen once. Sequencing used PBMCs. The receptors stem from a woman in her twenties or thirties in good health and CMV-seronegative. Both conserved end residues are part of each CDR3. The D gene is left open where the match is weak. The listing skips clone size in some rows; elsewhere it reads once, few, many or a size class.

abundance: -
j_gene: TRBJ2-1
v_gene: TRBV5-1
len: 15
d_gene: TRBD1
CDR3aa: CASSHRDRGPDEQFF
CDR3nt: TGCGCCAGCAGCCACCGGGACAGGGGGCCCGATGAGCAGTTCTTC

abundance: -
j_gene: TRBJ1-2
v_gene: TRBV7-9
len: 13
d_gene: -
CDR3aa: CASSATMNYGYTF
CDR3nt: TGTGCCAGCAGCGCGACAATGAACTATGGCTACACCTTC

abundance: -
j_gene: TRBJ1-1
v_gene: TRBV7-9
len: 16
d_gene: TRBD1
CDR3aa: CASSLGGQVGGTEAFF
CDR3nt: TGTGCCAGCAGCTTAGGGGGACAGGTCGGGGGCACTGAAGCTTTCTTT

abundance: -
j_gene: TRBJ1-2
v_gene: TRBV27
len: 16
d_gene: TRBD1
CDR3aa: CASSLGRPGGNYGYTF
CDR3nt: TGTGCCAGCAGTTTAGGTCGGCCAGGGGGCAACTATGGCTACACCTTC

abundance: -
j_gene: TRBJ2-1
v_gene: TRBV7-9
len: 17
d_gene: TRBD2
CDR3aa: CASSLTLSGSSYNEQFF
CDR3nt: TGTGCCAGCAGCTTAACCCTTAGCGGGAGCTCCTACAATGAGCAGTTCTTC

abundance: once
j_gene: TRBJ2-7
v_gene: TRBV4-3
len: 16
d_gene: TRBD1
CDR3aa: CASSQETSGQGHEQYF
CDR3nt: TGCGCCAGCAGCCAAGAGACATCAGGACAGGGGCACGAGCAGTACTTC

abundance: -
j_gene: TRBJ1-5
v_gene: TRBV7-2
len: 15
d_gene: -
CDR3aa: CASSLGGGSNQPQHF
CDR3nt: TGTGCCAGCAGCTTAGGAGGGGGTAGCAATCAGCCCCAGCATTTT

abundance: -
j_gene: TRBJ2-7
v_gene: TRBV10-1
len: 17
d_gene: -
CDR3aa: CASSESRVQRGKSRQYF
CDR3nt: TGCGCCAGCAGTGAGTCTAGGGTCCAACGGGGGAAGTCTCGGCAGTACTTC

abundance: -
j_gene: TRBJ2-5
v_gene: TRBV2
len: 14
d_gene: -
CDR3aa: CASSYTPNQETQYF
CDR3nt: TGTGCCAGCAGTTACACACCAAACCAAGAGACCCAGTACTTC

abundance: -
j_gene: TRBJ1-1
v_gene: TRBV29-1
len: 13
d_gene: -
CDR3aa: CSVALGGNTEAFF
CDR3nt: TGCAGCGTTGCACTAGGGGGAAACACTGAAGCTTTCTTT

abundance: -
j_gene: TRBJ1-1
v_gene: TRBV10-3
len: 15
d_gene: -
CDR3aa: CAIRLAEGVNTEAFF
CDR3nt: TGTGCCATCAGGTTAGCTGAGGGGGTGAACACTGAAGCTTTCTTT

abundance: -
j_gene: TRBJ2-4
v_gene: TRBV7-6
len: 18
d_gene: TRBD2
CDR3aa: CASSSVLAGREPKNIQYF
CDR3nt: TGTGCCAGCAGCTCAGTTTTGGCAGGGAGGGAACCCAAAAACATTCAGTACTTC

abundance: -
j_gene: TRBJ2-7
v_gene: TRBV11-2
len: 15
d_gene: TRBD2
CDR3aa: CASSFTSGSSHEQYF
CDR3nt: TGTGCCAGCAGCTTCACTAGCGGGAGTTCCCACGAGCAGTACTTC

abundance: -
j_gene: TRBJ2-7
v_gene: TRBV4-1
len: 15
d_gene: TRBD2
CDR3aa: CASSRTSGESYEQYF
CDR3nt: TGCGCCAGCAGTCGGACTAGCGGGGAATCCTACGAGCAGTACTTC

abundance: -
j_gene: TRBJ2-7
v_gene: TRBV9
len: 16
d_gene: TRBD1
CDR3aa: CASSKVGQGATYEQYF
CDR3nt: TGTGCCAGCAGCAAGGTGGGGCAGGGGGCGACCTACGAGCAGTACTTC

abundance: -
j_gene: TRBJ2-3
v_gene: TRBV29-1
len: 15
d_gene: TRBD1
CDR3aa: CSSAGGAEGTDTQYF
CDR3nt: TGCAGCTCCGCAGGGGGCGCAGAAGGCACAGATACGCAGTATTTT

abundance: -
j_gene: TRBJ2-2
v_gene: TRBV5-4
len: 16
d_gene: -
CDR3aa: CASSLDFESGTGELFF
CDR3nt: TGTGCCAGCAGCCTGGATTTTGAGAGCGGCACCGGGGAGCTGTTTTTT

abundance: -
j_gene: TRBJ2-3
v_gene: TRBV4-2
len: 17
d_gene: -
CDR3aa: CASSQGRLASFTDTQYF
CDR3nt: TGTGCCAGCAGCCAAGGGCGTCTAGCATCGTTCACAGATACGCAGTATTTT

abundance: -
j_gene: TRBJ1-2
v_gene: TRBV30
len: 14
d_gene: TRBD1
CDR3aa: CAWTRTGGDYGYTF
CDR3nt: TGTGCCTGGACACGGACAGGGGGCGACTATGGCTACACCTTC

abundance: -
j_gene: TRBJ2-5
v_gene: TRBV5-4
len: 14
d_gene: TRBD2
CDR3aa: CASSSRTSTETQYF
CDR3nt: TGTGCCAGCAGCTCTCGGACTAGCACAGAGACCCAGTACTTC

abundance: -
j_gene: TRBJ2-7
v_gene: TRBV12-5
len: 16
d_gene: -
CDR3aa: CASGTRQRTYTYEQYF
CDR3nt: TGTGCTAGTGGCACTCGGCAGCGGACTTATACCTACGAGCAGTACTTC

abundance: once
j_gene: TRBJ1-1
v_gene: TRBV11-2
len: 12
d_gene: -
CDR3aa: CASSSYYTEAFF
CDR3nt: TGTGCCAGCAGCTCCTATTACACTGAAGCTTTCTTT

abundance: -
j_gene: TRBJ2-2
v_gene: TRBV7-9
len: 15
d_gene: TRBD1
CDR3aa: CANPQGAANTGELFF
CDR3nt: TGTGCCAACCCACAGGGGGCAGCGAACACCGGGGAGCTGTTTTTT

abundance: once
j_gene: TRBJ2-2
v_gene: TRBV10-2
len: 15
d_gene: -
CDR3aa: CASSESSGGTGELFF
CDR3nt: TGCGCCAGCAGTGAGTCGAGCGGAGGGACCGGGGAGCTGTTTTTT

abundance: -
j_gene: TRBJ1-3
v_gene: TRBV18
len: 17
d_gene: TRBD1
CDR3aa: CASSHPGQFRSGNTIYF
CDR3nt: TGTGCCAGCTCCCATCCGGGACAGTTTCGTTCCGGAAACACCATATATTTT

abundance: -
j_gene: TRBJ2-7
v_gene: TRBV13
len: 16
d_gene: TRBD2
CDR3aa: CASSFVLAGKSYEQYF
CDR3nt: TGTGCCAGCAGCTTTGTACTAGCGGGAAAATCCTACGAGCAGTACTTC

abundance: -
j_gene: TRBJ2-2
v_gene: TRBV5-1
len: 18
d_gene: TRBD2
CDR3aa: CASRLAPTSGGSTGELFF
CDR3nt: TGCGCCAGCAGGCTGGCCCCTACTAGCGGGGGGAGCACCGGGGAGCTGTTTTTT

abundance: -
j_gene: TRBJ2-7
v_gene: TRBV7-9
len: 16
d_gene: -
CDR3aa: CASSPSGTLAVYEQYF
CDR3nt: TGTGCCAGCAGCCCATCCGGGACACTCGCCGTCTACGAGCAGTACTTC

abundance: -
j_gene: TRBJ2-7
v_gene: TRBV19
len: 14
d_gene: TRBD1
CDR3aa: CASSAGTETYEQYF
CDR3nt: TGTGCCAGTAGCGCCGGGACAGAGACCTACGAGCAGTACTTC

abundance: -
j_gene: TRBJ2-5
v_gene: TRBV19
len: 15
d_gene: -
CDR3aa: CASSIMGVEGETQYF
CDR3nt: TGTGCCAGTAGTATTATGGGCGTCGAAGGAGAGACCCAGTACTTC

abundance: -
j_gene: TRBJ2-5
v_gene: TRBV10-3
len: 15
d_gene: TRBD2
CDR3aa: CATATSGGVQETQYF
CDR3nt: TGTGCCACGGCAACTAGCGGGGGGGTACAAGAGACCCAGTACTTC

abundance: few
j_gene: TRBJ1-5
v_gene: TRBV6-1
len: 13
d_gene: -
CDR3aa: CASTAGRNQPQHF
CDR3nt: TGTGCCAGCACAGCAGGGCGCAATCAGCCCCAGCATTTT

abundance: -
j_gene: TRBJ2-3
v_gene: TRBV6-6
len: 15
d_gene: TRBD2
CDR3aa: CASSWAGEGTDTQYF
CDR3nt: TGTGCCAGCAGTTGGGCGGGGGAAGGGACAGATACGCAGTATTTT

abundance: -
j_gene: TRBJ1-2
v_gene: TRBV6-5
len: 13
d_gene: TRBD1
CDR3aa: CASSYDRGEGYPF
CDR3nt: TGTGCCAGCAGTTACGACAGGGGCGAAGGCTACCCCTTC

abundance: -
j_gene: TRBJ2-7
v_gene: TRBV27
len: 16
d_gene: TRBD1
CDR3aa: CASSLSYGTGAYEQYF
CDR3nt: TGTGCCAGCAGTTTATCGTACGGGACAGGAGCCTACGAGCAGTACTTC

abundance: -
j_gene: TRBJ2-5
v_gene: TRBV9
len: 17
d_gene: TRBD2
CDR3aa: CASSPDGGRAPGETQYF
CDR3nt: TGTGCCAGCAGCCCAGATGGCGGGAGGGCCCCGGGGGAGACCCAGTACTTC

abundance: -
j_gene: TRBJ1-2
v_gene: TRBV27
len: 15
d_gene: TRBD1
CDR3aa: CASSSFGQGDYGYTF
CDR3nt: TGTGCCAGCAGTTCTTTCGGACAGGGAGACTATGGCTACACCTTC

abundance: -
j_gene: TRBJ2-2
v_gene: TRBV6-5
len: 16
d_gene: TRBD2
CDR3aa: CASSYSGTSGTGELFF
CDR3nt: TGTGCCAGCAGTTACTCTGGGACTAGCGGGACCGGGGAGCTGTTTTTT

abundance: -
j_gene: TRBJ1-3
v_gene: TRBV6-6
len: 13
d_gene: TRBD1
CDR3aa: CASSRDRGNTIYF
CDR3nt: TGTGCCAGCAGCCGGGACAGGGGAAACACCATATATTTT

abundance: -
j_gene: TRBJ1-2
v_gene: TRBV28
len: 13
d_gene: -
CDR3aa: CASSLDSEDGYTF
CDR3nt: TGTGCCAGCAGTCTAGACAGCGAGGATGGCTACACCTTC

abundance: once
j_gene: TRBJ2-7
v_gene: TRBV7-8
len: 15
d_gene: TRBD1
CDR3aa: CASSRGTGRSYEQYF
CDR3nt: TGTGCCAGCAGCCGTGGGACAGGGAGATCCTACGAGCAGTACTTC

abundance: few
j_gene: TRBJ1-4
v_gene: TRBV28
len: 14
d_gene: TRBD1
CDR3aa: CASSWDRSDEKLFF
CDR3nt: TGTGCCAGCAGTTGGGACAGGAGTGATGAAAAACTGTTTTTT

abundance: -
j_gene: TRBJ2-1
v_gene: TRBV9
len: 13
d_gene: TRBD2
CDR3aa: CASDSGGYNEQFF
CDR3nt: TGTGCCAGCGATAGCGGGGGGTACAATGAGCAGTTCTTC

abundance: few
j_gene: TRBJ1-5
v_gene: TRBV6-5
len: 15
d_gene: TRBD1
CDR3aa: CASSRGQANNQPQHF
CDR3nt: TGTGCCAGCAGTAGGGGACAGGCCAACAATCAGCCCCAGCATTTT